Reported below is one T cell receptor beta chain. The antigen remains unidentified. This sample stems from a study of OX40 agonist ivuxolimab in advanced cancers. Looking at the study overall: Dose-escalation patients' cancers were hepatocellular carcinoma, melanoma, renal cell or head and neck cancer. Whole-study findings and limits: At 0.1 to 3.0 mg/kg, clonal expansion of CD4+ and CD8+ blood T cells had occurred by week 6. Undetermined was the antigen specificity of the expanded peripheral T cells.

The method was immunoSEQ multiplex PCR; TCRdb's version includes in-frame clones alone and lacks a portion of them. The sample records tens of thousands of clones, roughly 89% being singletons. Trimming shortened V by 1 base and J by 5 bases, and 24 bases separated the two germline ends. This CDR3 has 18 residues. The germline gives CDR1 SEHNR, CDR2 FQNEAQ (reference sequence). The clonotype comes from an adult with an advanced solid tumor such as melanoma, head and neck, liver or kidney cancer. The gene calls are TRBV7-9 and TRBJ2-7, with a tentative D call TRBD2 (5 bases). The sample here was CD4+ or CD8+ T cells sorted from blood, taken in a trial of the OX40 agonist ivuxolimab. The CDR3 loop reads CASSLGRAKYPRADEQYF. CDR3 nucleotides: TGTGCCAGCAGCTTAGGGCGGGCAAAGTACCCCAGAGCGGACGAGCAGTACTTC.